This entry lists 14 T cell receptor beta chains sequenced from one sample in a study of T cells in Graves' hyperthyroidism and ophthalmopathy. RNA transcripts yielded amplified TCR beta CDR3 regions. The primer set for the first-round RT-PCR of the TCR CDR3 was HTBI. TCRdb passed the multiplex PCR reads through MiXCR, listing each CDR3 protein once. The sample shows some 380,000 distinct CDR3 sequences, around an eighth of them seen only once. Sample: blood. The receptor set was obtained from a man younger than 45 with Graves' hyperthyroidism that later progressed to Graves' ophthalmopathy.

This clonotype was counted only a few times. The genes are TRBV13 and TRBJ2-3; D is ambiguous. Trimming removed 5 bases from V and 6 bases from J, with 15 bases in between. There are 14 residues in the CDR3. Germline lookup yields CDR1 PRHDT and CDR2 FYEKMQ (reference sequence). The CDR3 region is CASSVAGPGDTQYF. The CDR3 region has the DNA TGTGCCAGCAGCGTAGCCGGCCCCGGGGATACGCAGTATTTT.

This clonotype was picked up many times. J is TRBJ2-3 and V is TRBV20-1; 9 nucleotides line up with TRBD2. V dropped 6 bases and J dropped 2; count of bases not matched to a gene: 18. Germline assignment: CDR1 DFQATT and CDR2 SNEGSKA (reference sequence). This CDR3 has 18 residues. The CDR3 nucleotides are TGCAGTGCCACCCAGGAGGCTAGCGGGGCGGACCACACAGATACGCAGTATTTT. It translates to CSATQEASGADHTDTQYF.

At least ten counts were recorded for this clonotype. V is TRBV30 and J is TRBJ1-6, with a tentative D call TRBD1 (6 bases). Germline CDR1 reads GTSNPN; CDR2 reads SVGIG (reference sequence). V lost 4 bases and J lost 4, with 8 bases in between. The CDR3 length is 13 residues. CDR3: CAWTGQYNSPLHF. As DNA, the CDR3 is TGTGCCTGGACAGGACAGTATAATTCACCCCTCCACTTT.

This clonotype was found a few times. This chain connects TRBV20-1 to TRBJ1-2; D is unclear. Trimming shortened V by 6 bases and J by 2 bases, and 10 bases separated the two germline ends. The CDR3 covers 12 residues. The germline V gene encodes CDR1 DFQATT and CDR2 SNEGSKA (reference sequence). CDR3 sequence reads: CSANTENYGYTF. The CDR3 DNA sequence: TGCAGTGCAAACACAGAAAACTATGGCTACACCTTC.

The table lists this clonotype with many counts. The chain is built from TRBV7-2 and TRBJ2-5; the D gene is possibly TRBD2 (7 bases). Per germline, CDR1 SGHTA and CDR2 FQGNSA. The CDR3 spans 15 residues. Trimming left V 3 bases short and J 5 bases short, with 16 bases between. CDR3: CASSFRGASEETQYF. The CDR3 nucleotides are TGTGCCAGCAGCTTCCGGGGGGCCTCCGAGGAGACCCAGTACTTC. Complete variable domain (other parts from reference TRBV7-2 and TRBJ2-5): GAGVSQSPSNKVTEKGKDVELRCDPISGHTALYWYRQSLGQGLEFLIYFQGNSAPDKSGLPSDRFSAERTGGSVSTLTIQRTQQEDSAVYLCASSFRGASEETQYFGPGTRLLVL.

This clonotype has ten or more counts. This sequence joins TRBV7-9 and TRBJ1-4; 10 nucleotides agree with TRBD1. V trimming: 5 bases; J trimming: 8 bases; junction bases outside the gene matches: 8. Germline V gives CDR1 SEHNR, CDR2 FQNEAQ (reference sequence). The CDR3 has 15 residues. Here the CDR3 DNA reads TGTGCCAGCAGCGACCGGGACAGGGGAATAGAAAAACTGTTTTTT. Its translation is CASSDRDRGIEKLFF.

This clonotype was observed a few times. This chain joins TRBV27 and TRBJ2-1; 13 nucleotides line up with TRBD2. J gave up 0 bases and V 5 bases, and 13 bases lay outside the gene matches. Germline CDR1 is MNHEY and CDR2 is SMNVEV (reference sequence). The CDR3 sequence is 20 residues long. Written as DNA, the CDR3 is TGTGCCAGCAGTCTTACACTGGGACTAGCGGGGACCTACTCCTACAATGAGCAGTTCTTC. Translation: CASSLTLGLAGTYSYNEQFF.

This clonotype came up many times. This rearrangement joins TRBV27 to TRBJ2-7; no clear D. V was trimmed by 4 bases and J by 0 bases, leaving 13 bases between them. This CDR3 contains 15 residues. CDR1 is MNHEY, CDR2 SMNVEV, per germline (reference sequence). This chain's CDR3 is CASSSKAVSSYEQYF. CDR3 coding DNA: TGTGCCAGCAGTTCCAAGGCAGTGAGCTCCTACGAGCAGTACTTC.

This clonotype was observed at least ten times. This rearrangement joins TRBV7-9 to TRBJ1-1, with D unclear. Germline lookup yields CDR1 SEHNR and CDR2 FQNEAQ (reference sequence). Trimming took off 3 bases at V and 3 bases at J, with 11 bases between the two ends. This CDR3 spans 14 amino acids. CDR3 in DNA: TGTGCCAGCAGCTTTTCCGGGCCCTACACTGAAGCTTTCTTT. Its translation: CASSFSGPYTEAFF.

This clonotype came up many times. The J gene is TRBJ1-3, the V gene TRBV7-2; D is undetermined. With 2 bases removed from V and 0 bases from J, the gap between germline ends came to 8 bases. This CDR3 spans 15 amino acids. CDR1 is SGHTA and CDR2 is FQGNSA in the germline V gene. CDR3 bases: TGTGCCAGCAGCTTAACGGTCAGCTCTGGAAACACCATATATTTT. Translation: CASSLTVSSGNTIYF. Looking up the rest from reference TRBV7-2 and TRBJ1-3 gives the full variable domain: GAGVSQSPSNKVTEKGKDVELRCDPISGHTALYWYRQSLGQGLEFLIYFQGNSAPDKSGLPSDRFSAERTGGSVSTLTIQRTQQEDSAVYLCASSLTVSSGNTIYFGEGSWLTVV.

A few counts support this clonotype. V and J are TRBV4-1 and TRBJ1-1, with D hard to call. Trimming removed 0 bases at V and 1 base at J, with 9 bases between. The CDR3 sequence is 15 residues long. Looked up from germline, CDR1 is MGHRA and CDR2 is YSYEKL. The CDR3, as DNA: TGCGCCAGCAGCCAAGATCAGTGGGAGAACACTGAAGCTTTCTTT. It specifies CASSQDQWENTEAFF.

This clonotype was seen many times. The chain carries TRBV5-1 and TRBJ1-1; 9 positions agree with TRBD1. The CDR3 is made up of 17 amino acids. Losses at the gene ends were 4 bases for V and 4 bases for J; bases not matched to a gene: 14. Germline lookup yields CDR1 SGHRS and CDR2 YFSETQ. In nucleotides, the CDR3 is TGCGCCAGCAGCCTAAGGACAGGGGCCCAAGGGAGCACTGAAGCTTTCTTT. Translation: CASSLRTGAQGSTEAFF.

The chain carries TRBV20-1 and TRBJ2-7; the match to TRBD2 covers 8 bases. This CDR3 region has 13 residues. Germline-derived CDR1 and CDR2 are DFQATT and SNEGSKA (reference sequence). Trimming took 2 bases from V and 6 from J; bases not matched to a gene: 6. The CDR3 DNA reads TGCAGTGCTAGACCGGGGGGGTTCCGCGAGCAGTACTTC. The encoded protein is CSARPGGFREQYF.

This clonotype was seen repeatedly, ten times or more. J is TRBJ2-5 and V is TRBV5-1, with D possibly TRBD1 on 5 matching bases. Per the germline V gene, CDR1 is SGHRS and CDR2 is YFSETQ. The V end was cut by 0 bases, the J end by 0 bases, with 9 bases between. This CDR3 is 15 amino acids long. The DNA for the CDR3 is TGCGCCAGCAGCTTGGGACGGACACACCAAGAGACCCAGTACTTC. It is translated as CASSLGRTHQETQYF.